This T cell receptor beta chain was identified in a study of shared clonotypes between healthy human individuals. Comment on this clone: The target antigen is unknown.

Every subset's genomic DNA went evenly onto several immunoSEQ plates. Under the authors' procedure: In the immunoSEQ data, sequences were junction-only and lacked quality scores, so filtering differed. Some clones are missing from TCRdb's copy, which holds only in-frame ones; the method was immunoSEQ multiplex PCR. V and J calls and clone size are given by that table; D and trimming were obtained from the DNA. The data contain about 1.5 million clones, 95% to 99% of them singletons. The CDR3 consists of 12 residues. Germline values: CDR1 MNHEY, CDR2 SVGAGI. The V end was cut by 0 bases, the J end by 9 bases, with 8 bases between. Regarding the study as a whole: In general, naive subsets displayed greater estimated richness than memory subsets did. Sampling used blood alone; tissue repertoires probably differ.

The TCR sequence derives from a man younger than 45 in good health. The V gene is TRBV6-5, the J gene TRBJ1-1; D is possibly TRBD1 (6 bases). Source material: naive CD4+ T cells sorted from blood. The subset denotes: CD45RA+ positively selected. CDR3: CASSYSGQKAFF. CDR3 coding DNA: TGTGCCAGCAGTTACTCAGGACAGAAAGCTTTCTTT.